This T cell receptor (beta chain) was profiled in a study of CD4 T cells in relation to SARS-CoV-2 and coronaviruses. Turning to the study itself: PBMCs were cultured with antigen for over nine days before TCR beta sequencing.

The CDR3 extends over 17 amino acids. The germline CDR1 and CDR2 sequences are LGHDT and YNNKEL (reference sequence). With 1 base removed from V and 3 bases from J, the gap between germline ends came to 16 bases. Sequenced by immunoSEQ multiplex PCR; TCRdb stores in-frame clones only, minus some. The table records some 26,000 clones, less than 75% of them present only once. This clone was picked up a small number of times. What it binds is not known. Before the COVID-19 pandemic, during about 2011-2019, CD4+ T cells were taken from unexposed donors. CD4+ T cells were isolated from the cells after around 11 days of culture. Two million PBMCs per well were cultured with about 9.4 IU/ml IL-2.

Sequencing was performed on CD4+ T cells from PBMCs, cultured in vitro. The chain combines TRBV3-1 (or the pseudogene TRBV3-2) with TRBJ1-5, with D maybe TRBD1 (6 bases). This clonotype was obtained from a human donor in good health. CDR3 in DNA: TGTGCCAGCAGCCAAGGCATGGGCAGGGGAGTCAATCAGCCCCAGCATTTT. Its protein is CASSQGMGRGVNQPQHF.